This TCR beta chain came from a study of monozygotic twins with inflammatory bowel disease. Findings of the study overall: The authors note that differing immunosuppressive treatments may have added variability to patient repertoires.

Note on this clonotype: Its antigen is not identified.

TCRdb processed the 5' RACE reads again and assigns one entry to each CDR3 protein, with no DNA. The sample table includes about 380,000 distinct CDR3 sequences. This CDR3 is built from 14 residues. The chain has TRBV12-3 or TRBV12-4 and TRBJ1-5. Input material: blood. The sequence came from a human donor with ulcerative colitis or Crohn's disease, or a healthy co-twin of an affected twin (not recorded which). Here the CDR3 reads CASRSELLNQPQHF.